This T cell receptor beta chain came from a study of blood T cell repertoires in COVID-19. About the study: Samples taken during acute and convalescent COVID-19 were collected in the United States, Italy and Spain.

This clone was seen a single time. As handled by the study authors: Amplifying reference gene primers gave estimates of nucleated cell counts. Method: immunoSEQ multiplex PCR; TCRdb's copy keeps in-frame clones and lacks some. That table furnishes V, J and clone size, whereas the DNA furnished D and trimming. This sample has around 170,000 clones, with about 87% found just once. V lost 7 bases to trimming and J lost 12 bases; unmatched junction nucleotides: 6. Germline V gene sequence: CDR1 MNHEY, CDR2 SVGAGI. The CDR3 is 11 residues long. This chain joins TRBV6-5 and TRBJ1-1, with 9 bases identical to TRBD1. The receptor was isolated from a man in his sixties with acute or convalescent COVID-19. Sequences were obtained from peripheral blood. CDR3 amino acids: CASIWTGETFF. The CDR3, as DNA: TGTGCCAGCATTTGGACAGGGGAAACTTTCTTT.